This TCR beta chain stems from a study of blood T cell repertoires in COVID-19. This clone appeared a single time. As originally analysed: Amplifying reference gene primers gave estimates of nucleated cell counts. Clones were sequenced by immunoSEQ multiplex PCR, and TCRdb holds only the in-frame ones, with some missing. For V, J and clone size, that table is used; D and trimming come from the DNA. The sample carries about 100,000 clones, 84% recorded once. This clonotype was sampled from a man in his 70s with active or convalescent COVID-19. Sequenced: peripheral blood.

This CDR3 is CASSPETGALFGYTF. The DNA of the CDR3 is TGTGCCAGCTCACCCGAGACAGGGGCTCTATTTGGCTACACCTTC. The rearrangement links TRBV18 to TRBJ1-2, with 8 bases identical to TRBD1. CDR1 KGHSH and CDR2 LQKENI come from the germline V gene. The V gene end was trimmed by 3 bases and the J gene end by 7 bases; junction bases not matched to a gene: 10. The CDR3 loop spans 15 amino acids. Complete variable domain (other parts from reference TRBV18 and TRBJ1-2): NAGVMQNPRHLVRRRGQEARLRCSPMKGHSHVYWYRQLPEEGLKFMVYLQKENIIDESGMPKERFSAEFPKEGPSILRIQQVVRGDSAAYFCASSPETGALFGYTFGSGTRLTVV.